The subject of this entry is one TCR beta chain. Use of 60 Vbeta and 13 Jbeta primers characterized the PCR. The assay was immunoSEQ multiplex PCR, and TCRdb's table has in-frame clones only and misses some. The sample lists 110,000 to 150,000 clones, about four fifths occurring once. The germline V and J ends were trimmed by 2 bases and 4 bases, with 11 bases remaining between them. This CDR3 contains 14 residues. The germline V gene encodes CDR1 MNHEY and CDR2 SVGAGI. These data belong to a study of cytomegalovirus exposure and HLA in healthy donors. Specimen: PBMCs. This chain connects TRBV6-5 to TRBJ1-1; D may be TRBD1 (6 bases). This clonotype originated in a young man in good health and CMV-seronegative. CDR3 amino acids: CASSYHTGTTEAFF. The CDR3 region has the DNA TGTGCCAGCAGTTACCACACAGGGACCACTGAAGCTTTCTTT.